This T cell receptor beta chain was captured by sequencing in a study of blood T cell repertoires in COVID-19. Study details: Sample material is recorded as cDNA or gDNA derived from T cells, B-cell-depleted T cells, or PBMCs.

Germline V gives CDR1 KGHSH, CDR2 LQKENI. This CDR3 spans 20 amino acids. Trimming took 2 bases from V and 2 from J; bases not matched to a gene: 12. Per the original data handling: It was from reference gene primer amplification that nucleated cell counts were estimated. Sequencing used immunoSEQ multiplex PCR; TCRdb keeps in-frame clones, though not all of them. That table is the source of V, J and clone size, and D and trimming were worked out from the DNA. The sample lists some 180,000 clones, about three quarters occurring once. The sample comprised peripheral blood. This sequence joins TRBV18 and TRBJ2-1, with TRBD2 matching over 13 bases. The receptor was isolated from an elderly woman with active or convalescent COVID-19. The CDR3 DNA reads as TGTGCCAGCTCACCAACCGGGACTAGCGGGGTATCGTTACCCTACAATGAGCAGTTCTTC. Amino acid sequence: CASSPTGTSGVSLPYNEQFF. Complete variable domain (other parts from reference TRBV18 and TRBJ2-1): NAGVMQNPRHLVRRRGQEARLRCSPMKGHSHVYWYRQLPEEGLKFMVYLQKENIIDESGMPKERFSAEFPKEGPSILRIQQVVRGDSAAYFCASSPTGTSGVSLPYNEQFFGPGTRLTVL.